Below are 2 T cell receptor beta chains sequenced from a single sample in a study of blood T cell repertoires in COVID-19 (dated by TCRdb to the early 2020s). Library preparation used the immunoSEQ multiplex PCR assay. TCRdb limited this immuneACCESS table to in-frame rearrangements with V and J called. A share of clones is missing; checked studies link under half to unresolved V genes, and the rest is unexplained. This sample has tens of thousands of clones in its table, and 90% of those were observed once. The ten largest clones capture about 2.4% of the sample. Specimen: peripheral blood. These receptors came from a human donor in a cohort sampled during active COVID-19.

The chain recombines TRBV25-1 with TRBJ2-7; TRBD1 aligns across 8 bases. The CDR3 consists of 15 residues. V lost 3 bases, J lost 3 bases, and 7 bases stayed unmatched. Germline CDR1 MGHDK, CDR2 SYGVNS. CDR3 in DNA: TGTGCCAGCAGTGATCCGGGACAGGCGGACTACGAGCAGTACTTC. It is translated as CASSDPGQADYEQYF.

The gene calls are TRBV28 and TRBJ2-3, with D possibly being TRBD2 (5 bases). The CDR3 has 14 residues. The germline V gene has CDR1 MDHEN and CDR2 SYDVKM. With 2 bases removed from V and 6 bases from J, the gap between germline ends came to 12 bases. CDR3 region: CASSLEGRRDTQYF. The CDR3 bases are TGTGCCAGCAGTTTAGAGGGTCGGCGGGATACGCAGTATTTT. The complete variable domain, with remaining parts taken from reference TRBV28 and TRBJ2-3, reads DVKVTQSSRYLVKRTGEKVFLECVQDMDHENMFWYRQDPGLGLRLIYFSYDVKMKEKGDIPEGYSVSREKKERFSLILESASTNQTSMYLCASSLEGRRDTQYFGPGTRLTVL.